Listed here is a single T cell receptor beta chain. Its antigen is unknown. This PCR relied on a set of 60 Vbeta primers and 13 Jbeta primers. Data came from immunoSEQ multiplex PCR; TCRdb stores just in-frame clones and leaves some out. The specimen's table records under 85,000 clones. The data are from a study of cytomegalovirus exposure and HLA in healthy donors. The study's findings and limits: CMV serostatus stood as the only immune exposure information on hand. The classifier reportedly diagnosed cytomegalovirus status with high specificity and sensitivity. Highly shared variants forming one cluster were likely a sequencing artifact. Among the most significant clusters, several appeared linked to common viral pathogens in a later analysis.

The CDR3 length is 15 residues. Germline V gene data show CDR1 as MNHNS and CDR2 as SASEGT. Trimming took 2 bases from V and 0 from J; bases not matched to a gene: 3. The chain recombines TRBV6-1 with TRBJ2-7; 8 bases are shared with TRBD2. This TCR was sampled from a boy younger than 18 in good health and CMV-seronegative. Sequencing was performed on PBMCs. The CDR3 here is CASSERGGLSYEQYF. DNA of the CDR3: TGTGCCAGCAGTGAACGGGGGGGCCTCTCCTACGAGCAGTACTTC.